A selection of T cell receptor beta chains follows, all from one sample in a study of blood T cell repertoires in COVID-19. This table comes from immunoSEQ multiplex PCR, and its TCRdb copy is limited to in-frame clones, with some not included. Of hundreds of thousands of clones in the sample, 90% are singletons; the top ten hold approximately 0.98%. The source material was peripheral blood. Every receptor here comes from a woman in her thirties or forties with COVID-19, enrolled during active disease. CDR3s include the opening cysteine and the closing phenylalanine or tryptophan. D genes are given only for firm matches. Some rows mark clone size as missing; the rest say once, few, many or name a class of expanded clone.

v_call: TRBV6-6
cdr3_length: 12
d_call: .
clone_size: once
j_call: TRBJ2-7
cdr3_nt: TGTGCCAGCAGTTTGAGCGGGTACGAGCAGTACTTC
cdr3_aa: CASSLSGYEQYF

v_call: TRBV27
cdr3_length: 16
d_call: TRBD1
clone_size: once
j_call: TRBJ2-3
cdr3_nt: TGTGCCAGCAGTTCACCCGGGACAGGGGGCGTTGGTACGCAGTATTTT
cdr3_aa: CASSSPGTGGVGTQYF

v_call: TRBV27
cdr3_length: 18
d_call: .
clone_size: .
j_call: TRBJ1-6
cdr3_nt: TGTGCCAGCAGTTTAATGGCTCGGGGCTTCAGGGGCTATTCACCCCTCCACTTT
cdr3_aa: CASSLMARGFRGYSPLHF

v_call: TRBV18
cdr3_length: 15
d_call: TRBD1
clone_size: few
j_call: TRBJ1-2
cdr3_nt: TGTGCCAGCTCATCGGACAGGGGGAATAACTATGGCTACACCTTC
cdr3_aa: CASSSDRGNNYGYTF

v_call: TRBV6-9
cdr3_length: 12
d_call: .
clone_size: .
j_call: TRBJ2-7
cdr3_nt: TGTGCCAGCAGCCACTCACTCTACGAGCAGTACTTC
cdr3_aa: CASSHSLYEQYF

v_call: TRBV7-2
cdr3_length: 17
d_call: TRBD2
clone_size: .
j_call: TRBJ2-2
cdr3_nt: TGTGCCAGCAGCCCGTCCCTAGCGGCCACGAACACCGGGGAGCTGTTTTTT
cdr3_aa: CASSPSLAATNTGELFF

v_call: TRBV5-3
cdr3_length: 18
d_call: .
clone_size: .
j_call: TRBJ2-7
cdr3_nt: TGTGCCAGAAGCTTTATTTTGGGGCTGGGAGGCTTCCTCAACGAGCAGTACTTC
cdr3_aa: CARSFILGLGGFLNEQYF

v_call: TRBV5-1
cdr3_length: 16
d_call: TRBD1
clone_size: .
j_call: TRBJ2-1
cdr3_nt: TGCGCCAGCAGCGGAGGACAGGGGGCTGTGTACAATGAGCAGTTCTTC
cdr3_aa: CASSGGQGAVYNEQFF

v_call: TRBV5-1
cdr3_length: 13
d_call: .
clone_size: .
j_call: TRBJ2-2
cdr3_nt: TGCGCCAGCAGCTTGGCTGCGCTCCGGGAGCTGTTTTTT
cdr3_aa: CASSLAALRELFF

v_call: TRBV10-3
cdr3_length: 13
d_call: .
clone_size: .
j_call: TRBJ1-1
cdr3_nt: TGTGCCATCAGTGACATCAGATACCCTGAAGCTTTCTTT
cdr3_aa: CAISDIRYPEAFF

v_call: TRBV4-2
cdr3_length: 20
d_call: TRBD2
clone_size: .
j_call: TRBJ2-1
cdr3_nt: TGTGCCAGCAGCCAAGTACAAGGACTAGCGGGGGTAAGATCCTACAATGAGCAGTTCTTC
cdr3_aa: CASSQVQGLAGVRSYNEQFF

v_call: TRBV28
cdr3_length: 15
d_call: .
clone_size: .
j_call: TRBJ1-4
cdr3_nt: TGTGCCAGCGGTGGGGGGGCAACGACTAATGAAAAACTGTTTTTT
cdr3_aa: CASGGGATTNEKLFF

v_call: TRBV5-4
cdr3_length: 13
d_call: TRBD1
clone_size: .
j_call: TRBJ1-2
cdr3_nt: TGTGCCAGCAGCGACTCGACAGGGGGTGGCTACACCTTC
cdr3_aa: CASSDSTGGGYTF

v_call: TRBV15
cdr3_length: 13
d_call: TRBD2
clone_size: .
j_call: TRBJ2-7
cdr3_nt: TGTGCCACCAGCAGCGGGGGGACTTACGAGCAGTACTTC
cdr3_aa: CATSSGGTYEQYF

v_call: TRBV2
cdr3_length: 14
d_call: TRBD1
clone_size: .
j_call: TRBJ1-1
cdr3_nt: TGTGCCAGCAGCGGACAGGGTGAGGCCACTGAAGCTTTCTTT
cdr3_aa: CASSGQGEATEAFF

v_call: TRBV27
cdr3_length: 13
d_call: .
clone_size: .
j_call: TRBJ1-1
cdr3_nt: TGTGCCAGCAGATCGGGGGTGAGCACTGAAGCTTTCTTT
cdr3_aa: CASRSGVSTEAFF

v_call: TRBV12-5
cdr3_length: 14
d_call: .
clone_size: few
j_call: TRBJ2-5
cdr3_nt: TGTGCTAGTGCGATCAACCCCGAGAGAGAGACCCAGTACTTC
cdr3_aa: CASAINPERETQYF

v_call: TRBV27
cdr3_length: 14
d_call: TRBD2
clone_size: .
j_call: TRBJ2-7
cdr3_nt: TGTGCCAGCAGTTTTAGCGGGGGGCCGGGCGAGCAGTACTTC
cdr3_aa: CASSFSGGPGEQYF

v_call: TRBV19
cdr3_length: 12
d_call: .
clone_size: .
j_call: TRBJ1-2
cdr3_nt: TGTGCCAGTAGTACCGCGGGCTATGGCTACACCTTC
cdr3_aa: CASSTAGYGYTF

v_call: TRBV9
cdr3_length: 15
d_call: TRBD2
clone_size: .
j_call: TRBJ2-7
cdr3_nt: TGTGCCAGCAGCCCTAGCGGGCGCCCCTCCTACGAGCAGTACTTC
cdr3_aa: CASSPSGRPSYEQYF

v_call: TRBV5-1
cdr3_length: 12
d_call: TRBD1
clone_size: .
j_call: TRBJ1-1
cdr3_nt: TGCGCCAGCTATCGGGACAGGGATGAAGCTTTCTTT
cdr3_aa: CASYRDRDEAFF

v_call: TRBV5-4
cdr3_length: 14
d_call: .
clone_size: .
j_call: TRBJ2-7
cdr3_nt: TGTGCCAGCAGCTTGCCAGGTCCCTTCTACGAGCAGTACTTC
cdr3_aa: CASSLPGPFYEQYF

v_call: TRBV9
cdr3_length: 17
d_call: .
clone_size: .
j_call: TRBJ2-2
cdr3_nt: TGTGCCAGCAGCGTGGTAGGGAGCGCCCTTAACACCGGGGAGCTGTTTTTT
cdr3_aa: CASSVVGSALNTGELFF

v_call: TRBV12-3/TRBV12-4
cdr3_length: 12
d_call: .
clone_size: .
j_call: TRBJ1-2
cdr3_nt: TGTGCCAGCAGTCCCTCGGACAGAGGCTACACCTTC
cdr3_aa: CASSPSDRGYTF

v_call: TRBV7-2
cdr3_length: 14
d_call: .
clone_size: .
j_call: TRBJ1-1
cdr3_nt: TGTGCCAGCAGCTTAGGGACTACGATAACTGAAGCTTTCTTT
cdr3_aa: CASSLGTTITEAFF

v_call: TRBV7-2
cdr3_length: 17
d_call: TRBD2
clone_size: .
j_call: TRBJ2-7
cdr3_nt: TGTGCCAGCAGCTTAGCGGGGACTAGCGGGGGCCCCTACGAGCAGTACTTC
cdr3_aa: CASSLAGTSGGPYEQYF

v_call: TRBV20-1
cdr3_length: 11
d_call: .
clone_size: .
j_call: TRBJ2-1
cdr3_nt: TGCAGTGCCCCAACCCCGGGTGAGCAGTTCTTC
cdr3_aa: CSAPTPGEQFF

v_call: TRBV27
cdr3_length: 13
d_call: .
clone_size: .
j_call: TRBJ1-6
cdr3_nt: TGTGCCAGCAGTTTCCGGGGGGATTCACCCCTCCACTTT
cdr3_aa: CASSFRGDSPLHF

v_call: TRBV12-3/TRBV12-4
cdr3_length: 12
d_call: .
clone_size: .
j_call: TRBJ1-5
cdr3_nt: TGTGCCAGCAGTTTAGTTTTACAGCCCCAGCATTTT
cdr3_aa: CASSLVLQPQHF

v_call: TRBV10-2
cdr3_length: 13
d_call: .
clone_size: .
j_call: TRBJ2-5
cdr3_nt: TGCGCCAGCAGTGAATACTTCGAAGAGACCCAGTACTTC
cdr3_aa: CASSEYFEETQYF

v_call: TRBV19
cdr3_length: 17
d_call: TRBD1
clone_size: .
j_call: TRBJ1-5
cdr3_nt: TGTGCCAGTGGCGGGAGGACAGGGGATTACACCAATCAGCCCCAGCATTTT
cdr3_aa: CASGGRTGDYTNQPQHF

v_call: TRBV10-3
cdr3_length: 14
d_call: .
clone_size: .
j_call: TRBJ2-1
cdr3_nt: TGTGCCATCAGTGAGAGTGGAGGGGTCCATGAGCAGTTCTTC
cdr3_aa: CAISESGGVHEQFF

v_call: TRBV6-6
cdr3_length: 14
d_call: TRBD1
clone_size: .
j_call: TRBJ1-2
cdr3_nt: TGTGCCGGAGCGGGCGGACAGGGGGTCTATGGCTACACCTTC
cdr3_aa: CAGAGGQGVYGYTF

v_call: TRBV29-1
cdr3_length: 14
d_call: TRBD1
clone_size: once
j_call: TRBJ1-2
cdr3_nt: TGCAGCGTTGCCCCCTCGGGGGACAGAGGGGGCTACACCTTC
cdr3_aa: CSVAPSGDRGGYTF

v_call: TRBV3-1/TRBV3-2
cdr3_length: 13
d_call: TRBD1
clone_size: .
j_call: TRBJ1-2
cdr3_nt: TGTGCCAGCAGCCGGCCAGACAGGGTAGGCTACACCTTC
cdr3_aa: CASSRPDRVGYTF

v_call: TRBV24-1
cdr3_length: 17
d_call: .
clone_size: .
j_call: TRBJ2-2
cdr3_nt: TGTGCCACCAGTGATTTCCAACAGGGCCGTGGCACCGGGGAGCTGTTTTTT
cdr3_aa: CATSDFQQGRGTGELFF

v_call: TRBV12-3/TRBV12-4
cdr3_length: 13
d_call: .
clone_size: .
j_call: TRBJ1-1
cdr3_nt: TGTGCCAGCAGACTAGGGTCCTGGGCCGAAGCTTTCTTT
cdr3_aa: CASRLGSWAEAFF

v_call: TRBV3-1/TRBV3-2
cdr3_length: 17
d_call: TRBD2
clone_size: .
j_call: TRBJ2-1
cdr3_nt: TGTGCCAGCAGCCTAAAGAGGTGGGCTAGCGGAGGAAATGAGCAGTTCTTC
cdr3_aa: CASSLKRWASGGNEQFF

v_call: TRBV7-8
cdr3_length: 16
d_call: .
clone_size: .
j_call: TRBJ2-1
cdr3_nt: TGTGCCAGCATCCCGAGCAACAGGACCCTGGGGAATGAGCAGTTCTTC
cdr3_aa: CASIPSNRTLGNEQFF

v_call: TRBV4-2
cdr3_length: 15
d_call: TRBD1
clone_size: .
j_call: TRBJ1-5
cdr3_nt: TGTGCCAGCAGCAATGGACAGGGAGGGGACCAGCCCCAGCATTTT
cdr3_aa: CASSNGQGGDQPQHF

v_call: TRBV7-9
cdr3_length: 15
d_call: TRBD1
clone_size: .
j_call: TRBJ2-5
cdr3_nt: TGTGCCAGCAGTCGACAGGACAGGGGCCAAGAGACCCAGTACTTC
cdr3_aa: CASSRQDRGQETQYF

v_call: TRBV19
cdr3_length: 14
d_call: TRBD1
clone_size: .
j_call: TRBJ1-5
cdr3_nt: TGTGCCAGTATGACAGGGTCAAGCAATCAGCCCCAGCATTTT
cdr3_aa: CASMTGSSNQPQHF

v_call: TRBV15
cdr3_length: 15
d_call: TRBD1
clone_size: .
j_call: TRBJ2-7
cdr3_nt: TGTGCCACCAGCAGAGTGGGGACAGGCTCCTACGAGCAGTACTTC
cdr3_aa: CATSRVGTGSYEQYF

v_call: TRBV15
cdr3_length: 16
d_call: .
clone_size: .
j_call: TRBJ2-7
cdr3_nt: TGTGCCACCAGCAGATCCATACGGGTCCAAGGCTACGAGCAGTACTTC
cdr3_aa: CATSRSIRVQGYEQYF

v_call: TRBV28
cdr3_length: 15
d_call: .
clone_size: .
j_call: TRBJ1-3
cdr3_nt: TGTGCCAGCAGTATACAGGGCGTGGGGGGAAACACCATATATTTT
cdr3_aa: CASSIQGVGGNTIYF

v_call: TRBV28
cdr3_length: 15
d_call: .
clone_size: .
j_call: TRBJ2-2
cdr3_nt: TGTGCCAGCAGTTTTGGCGGGGCGAGCACCGGGGAGCTGTTTTTT
cdr3_aa: CASSFGGASTGELFF

v_call: TRBV10-3
cdr3_length: 16
d_call: TRBD2
clone_size: .
j_call: TRBJ2-5
cdr3_nt: TGTGCCAGCGGGGGGGATCGGACAGCTCCCCAAGAGACCCAGTACTTC
cdr3_aa: CASGGDRTAPQETQYF

v_call: TRBV24-1
cdr3_length: 14
d_call: .
clone_size: .
j_call: TRBJ2-1
cdr3_nt: TGTGCCACCAGTGACGCGGGACGCTTGGATGAGCAGTTCTTC
cdr3_aa: CATSDAGRLDEQFF

v_call: TRBV7-9
cdr3_length: 15
d_call: .
clone_size: .
j_call: TRBJ1-2
cdr3_nt: TGTGCCAGCAGCTTAGAGACGGCTGATCGGGGGGGCTACACCTTC
cdr3_aa: CASSLETADRGGYTF

v_call: TRBV7-9
cdr3_length: 12
d_call: TRBD2
clone_size: .
j_call: TRBJ2-3
cdr3_nt: TGTGCCAGCAGCACAAACGGGGGGGCGCAGTATTTT
cdr3_aa: CASSTNGGAQYF

v_call: TRBV7-3
cdr3_length: 13
d_call: .
clone_size: .
j_call: TRBJ2-1
cdr3_nt: TGTGCCAGCAGCTTAAGTCTCTACAATGAGCAGTTCTTC
cdr3_aa: CASSLSLYNEQFF

v_call: TRBV9
cdr3_length: 12
d_call: .
clone_size: once
j_call: TRBJ1-2
cdr3_nt: TGTGCCAGCACAAGGACTTCCTATGGCTACACCTTC
cdr3_aa: CASTRTSYGYTF

v_call: TRBV18
cdr3_length: 17
d_call: TRBD1
clone_size: .
j_call: TRBJ2-7
cdr3_nt: TGTGCCAGCTCACCAATGGGACAGCGGACCCTAGCCTACGAGCAGTACTTC
cdr3_aa: CASSPMGQRTLAYEQYF

v_call: TRBV4-3
cdr3_length: 15
d_call: TRBD1
clone_size: few
j_call: TRBJ1-1
cdr3_nt: TGCGCCAGCAGCCAAGACGGGGCAGGGGGCACTGAAGCTTTCTTT
cdr3_aa: CASSQDGAGGTEAFF

v_call: TRBV6-6
cdr3_length: 16
d_call: .
clone_size: .
j_call: TRBJ1-5
cdr3_nt: TGTGCCAGCAGTTACTCGGAGTCAGTTAGCAATCAGCCCCAGCATTTT
cdr3_aa: CASSYSESVSNQPQHF

v_call: TRBV6-5
cdr3_length: 15
d_call: .
clone_size: .
j_call: TRBJ1-6
cdr3_nt: TGTGCCAGCAGATCGGGGAGCACCTATAATTCACCCCTCCACTTT
cdr3_aa: CASRSGSTYNSPLHF

v_call: TRBV6-5
cdr3_length: 14
d_call: TRBD1
clone_size: .
j_call: TRBJ1-2
cdr3_nt: TGTGCCAGCAGTACCGGACAGGGGCCCTATGGCTACACCTTC
cdr3_aa: CASSTGQGPYGYTF

v_call: TRBV30
cdr3_length: 12
d_call: .
clone_size: .
j_call: TRBJ1-4
cdr3_nt: TGTGCCTGGGGACAGAGGGGTGAAAAACTGTTTTTT
cdr3_aa: CAWGQRGEKLFF